This T cell receptor (beta chain) was sequenced for a study of beta chain features in type 1 diabetes. Study in general: The study found patients and healthy donors alike in age, gender and cell yields. Findings of the study overall: Researchers report that Type 1 diabetes patients had moderately but significantly shorter TCRB CDR3s across all four CD4+ subsets. VDJ junctions from patients with type 1 diabetes contained fewer insertions and more deletions.

Of the isolated RNA, all was reverse transcribed, and so the sequenced material was expressed TCRB transcripts. The protocol was immunoSEQ multiplex PCR, while the TCRdb copy is restricted to in-frame clones and leaves out a portion. The sample shows hundreds of thousands of clones, roughly 13% of them seen only once. Regarding this clone: As yet, its antigen is unknown.

Sorting gave populations that all exceeded 98% purity. V lost 4 bases and J 2 bases, leaving 12 bases between the germline ends. The germline V gene encodes CDR1 SNHLY and CDR2 FYNNEI. CDR3 length: 15 amino acids. The sequence was collected from a young man with type 1 diabetes. V usage is TRBV2 and J usage is TRBJ1-5; D call uncertain. Material: naive CD4+ T cells from blood. The CDR3 bases are TGTGCCAGCAGTGGAGGCCAATGGGGCAATCAGCCCCAGCATTTT. It is translated as CASSGGQWGNQPQHF.